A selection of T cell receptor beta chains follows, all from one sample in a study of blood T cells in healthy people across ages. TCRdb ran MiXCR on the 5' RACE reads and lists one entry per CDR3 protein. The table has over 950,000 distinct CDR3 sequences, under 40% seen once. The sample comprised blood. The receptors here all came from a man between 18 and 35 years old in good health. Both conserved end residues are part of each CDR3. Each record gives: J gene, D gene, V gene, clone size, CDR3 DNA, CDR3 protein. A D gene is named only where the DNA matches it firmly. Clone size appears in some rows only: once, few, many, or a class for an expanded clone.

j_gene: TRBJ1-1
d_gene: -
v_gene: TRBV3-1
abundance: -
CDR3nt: TGTGCCAGCAGGCATACCCCGTCGGTCACGATGAACACTGAAGCTTTCTTT
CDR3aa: CASRHTPSVTMNTEAFF

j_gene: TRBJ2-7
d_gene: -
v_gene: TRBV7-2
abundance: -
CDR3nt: TGTGCCTGCAGCTTGTTCGAGAGCTCCTACGAGCAGTACTTC
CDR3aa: CACSLFESSYEQYF

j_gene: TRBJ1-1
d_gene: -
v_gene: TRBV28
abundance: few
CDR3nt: TGTGCCAGCAGGCAGGGGCTAGAAGCTTTCTTT
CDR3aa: CASRQGLEAFF

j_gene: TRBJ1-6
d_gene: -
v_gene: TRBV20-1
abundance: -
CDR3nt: TGCAGTGCTAGAGATTTTGCGGGAGGGGATAGCTCACCCCTCCACTTT
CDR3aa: CSARDFAGGDSSPLHF

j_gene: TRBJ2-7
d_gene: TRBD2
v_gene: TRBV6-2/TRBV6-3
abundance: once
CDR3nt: TGTGCCAGCAGTTACGGAGCGGGGGGAACCTACGAGCAGTACTTC
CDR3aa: CASSYGAGGTYEQYF

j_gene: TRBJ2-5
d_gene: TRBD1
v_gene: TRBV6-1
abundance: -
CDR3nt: TGTGCCAGCAGTGAAAAATCCGGGACAGGGGTCAAAAACATTCGGTACTTC
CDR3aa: CASSEKSGTGVKNIRYF

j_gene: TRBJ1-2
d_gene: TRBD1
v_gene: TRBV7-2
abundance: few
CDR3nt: TGTGCCAGCAGCCCAGGGACAGTTCCCTATGGCTACACCTTC
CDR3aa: CASSPGTVPYGYTF

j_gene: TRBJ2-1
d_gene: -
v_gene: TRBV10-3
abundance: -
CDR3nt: TGTGCCATCAGTGATGAAGTAGGCAGTTTATACGGTGAGCAGTTCTTC
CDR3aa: CAISDEVGSLYGEQFF

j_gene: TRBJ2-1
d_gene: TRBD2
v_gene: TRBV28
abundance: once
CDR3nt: TGTGCCAGCAGTCCCCTTAGCGGGGGGGACCCCCGAAAGCAGTTCTTC
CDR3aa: CASSPLSGGDPRKQFF

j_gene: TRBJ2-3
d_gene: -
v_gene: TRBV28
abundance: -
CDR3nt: TGTGCCAGCAGTCCCGAGACCCGCGGGTACTCAGATACGCAGTATTTT
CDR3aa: CASSPETRGYSDTQYF

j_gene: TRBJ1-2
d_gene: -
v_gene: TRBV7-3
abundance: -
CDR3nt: TGTGCCAGCAGCAACAAGGGAGCTAACTATGGCTACACCTTC
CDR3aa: CASSNKGANYGYTF

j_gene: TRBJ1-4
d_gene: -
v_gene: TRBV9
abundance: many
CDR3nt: TGTGCCAGCAGCGTGGACAGTAGAGGGGGAAGGGAAAAACTGTTTTTT
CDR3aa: CASSVDSRGGREKLFF

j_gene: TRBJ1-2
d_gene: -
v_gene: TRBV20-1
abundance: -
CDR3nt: TGCAGTGCACAGGACGGCTTAAACTATGGCTACACCTTC
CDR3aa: CSAQDGLNYGYTF

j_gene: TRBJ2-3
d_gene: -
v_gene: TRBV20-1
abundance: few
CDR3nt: TGCAGTGCTAACTTAGTATCGGGCAAGACTAGCACAGATACGCAGTATTTT
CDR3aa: CSANLVSGKTSTDTQYF

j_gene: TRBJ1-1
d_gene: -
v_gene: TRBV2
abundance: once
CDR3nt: TGTGCCAGCAGTGTGTCGCGACAGAACACTGAAGCTTTCTTT
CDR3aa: CASSVSRQNTEAFF

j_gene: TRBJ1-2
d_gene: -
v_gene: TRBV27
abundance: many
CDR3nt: TGTGCCAGCAGTTTAAGGGCCAGTCGTGACGGCTACACCTTC
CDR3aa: CASSLRASRDGYTF

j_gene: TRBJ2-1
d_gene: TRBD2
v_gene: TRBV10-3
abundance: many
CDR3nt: TGTGCCATCAGTTCTGGACTAGCCGATGAGCAGTTCTTC
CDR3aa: CAISSGLADEQFF

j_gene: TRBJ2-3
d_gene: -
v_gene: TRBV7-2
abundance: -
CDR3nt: TGTGCCAGCATTCTCCGGGACGGGAGCACAGATACGCAGTATTTT
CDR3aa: CASILRDGSTDTQYF

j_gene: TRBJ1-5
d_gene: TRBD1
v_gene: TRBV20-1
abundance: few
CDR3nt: TGCAGTGCTAGAGAGACAGGGGCCCCCAATCAGCCCCAGCATTTT
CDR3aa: CSARETGAPNQPQHF

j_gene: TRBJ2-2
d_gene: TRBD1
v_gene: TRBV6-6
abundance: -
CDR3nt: TGTGCCAGCAGTTCTATAGGACAGGGGCAAGTCACCGGGGAGCTGTTTTTT
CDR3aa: CASSSIGQGQVTGELFF

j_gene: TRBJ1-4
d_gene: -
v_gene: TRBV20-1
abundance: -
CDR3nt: TGCAGTGCTCCTAGGGCAGGGCATGAAAAACTGTTTTTT
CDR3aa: CSAPRAGHEKLFF

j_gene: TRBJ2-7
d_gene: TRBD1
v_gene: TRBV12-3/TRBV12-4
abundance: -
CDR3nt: TGTGCCAGCAGTTTAGTCGGGACAGTGAATGAGCAGTACTTC
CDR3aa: CASSLVGTVNEQYF

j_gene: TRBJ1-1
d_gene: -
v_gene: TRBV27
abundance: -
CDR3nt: TGTGCCAGCAGTTTATCACCGGGGCGGAGGGGGACTGAAGCTTTCTTT
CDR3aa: CASSLSPGRRGTEAFF

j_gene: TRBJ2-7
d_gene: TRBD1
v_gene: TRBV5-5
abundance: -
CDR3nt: TGTGCCAGCAACCCCGGGACAGAGACCTACGAGCAGTACTTC
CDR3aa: CASNPGTETYEQYF

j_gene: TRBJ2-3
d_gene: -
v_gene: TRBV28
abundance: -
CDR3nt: TGTGCCAGCAGTTTTCGGACCGGAGCCCTTCCGGATACGCAGTATTTT
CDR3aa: CASSFRTGALPDTQYF

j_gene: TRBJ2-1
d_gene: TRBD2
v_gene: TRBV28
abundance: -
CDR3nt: TGTGCCAGCAGTCCCCGGGAGGCAGGGCGCCACAATGAGCAGTTCTTC
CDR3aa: CASSPREAGRHNEQFF

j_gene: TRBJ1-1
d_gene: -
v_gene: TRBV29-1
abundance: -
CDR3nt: TGCAGCGGGGCATGGACAGAGAACACTGAAGCTTTCTTT
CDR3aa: CSGAWTENTEAFF